These 25 T cell receptor beta chains share one sample of origin, sequenced in a study of shared clonotypes between healthy human individuals (dated by TCRdb to the early 2020s). CD8 naive samples were CD45RO-negative cells positively selected for CCR7, giving a CD45RA+CCR7+ population that excluded TemRA cells. Libraries were made using the immunoSEQ multiplex PCR assay. Not all clones reach the TCRdb copy of this immuneACCESS table, which keeps in-frame sequences only. Checked studies attribute under half of the gap to unresolved V genes and leave the rest unexplained. This sample has around 650,000 clones in its table, and 96% of those were observed once. The top ten hold approximately 0.1% of the sample. The specimen sequenced was naive CD8+ T cells sorted from blood. Sample cell subset or site, as interpreted from the label and publication: CD45RA+CCR7+. The receptors here all came from a woman aged 25 to 45 in good health.

This chain links TRBV5-1 with TRBJ2-1, with TRBD2 identical over 12 bases. Germline-derived CDR1 and CDR2 are SGHRS and YFSETQ. V was clipped by 3 bases and J by 5 bases; unmatched bases: 3. The CDR3 runs 15 residues. CDR3 nucleotides: TGCGCCAGCAGCTGGACTAGCGGGATGAACAATGAGCAGTTCTTC. Translated, it gives CASSWTSGMNNEQFF.

The chain uses TRBV11-2 and TRBJ2-1; perhaps D is TRBD1 or TRBD2 (5 bases each). With 5 bases removed from V and 10 bases from J, the gap between germline ends came to 12 bases. The CDR3 loop spans 12 amino acids. Germline lookup yields CDR1 SGHAT and CDR2 FQNNGV. CDR3 DNA: TGTGCCAGCAGCCCTCCGGGACCCGAGCAGTTCTTC. Translated: CASSPPGPEQFF.

The chain is built from TRBV7-9 and TRBJ2-7; no clear D gene. V lost 2 bases and J lost 2, with 10 bases in between. CDR3 size: 14 residues. Per the germline V gene, CDR1 is SEHNR and CDR2 is FQNEAQ (reference sequence). CDR3 bases: TGTGCCAGCAGCTTAACCCCCCGTCCCTACGAGCAGTACTTC. This sequence encodes CASSLTPRPYEQYF.

The chain combines TRBV29-1 with TRBJ2-2; 7 positions agree with TRBD2. Per the germline V gene, CDR1 is SQVTM and CDR2 is ANQGSEA. The CDR3 covers 15 residues. The V and J ends lost 1 base and 4 bases, in that order; junction bases with no gene match: 6. The CDR3 protein is CSVEVWRESTGELFF. The CDR3 bases are TGCAGCGTTGAAGTGTGGCGGGAGAGCACCGGGGAGCTGTTTTTT.

The genes are TRBV19 and TRBJ1-1, with 9 bases fitting TRBD1. CDR3 length equals 15 residues. Germline CDR1 and CDR2: LNHDA and SQIVND (reference sequence). The V segment lost 5 bases and the J segment 0 bases; nucleotides outside the gene matches: 4. The CDR3 sequence is CASSHGQGLNTEAFF. The DNA of the CDR3 is TGTGCCAGTAGTCACGGACAGGGGCTGAACACTGAAGCTTTCTTT. Variable domain in full (rest from reference TRBV19 and TRBJ1-1): DGGITQSPKYLFRKEGQNVTLSCEQNLNHDAMYWYRQDPGQGLRLIYYSQIVNDFQKGDIAEGYSVSREKKESFPLTVTSAQKNPTAFYLCASSHGQGLNTEAFFGQGTRLTVV.

The V call is TRBV6-5, the J call TRBJ2-2; D call uncertain. Trimming cost V 5 bases and J 2 bases, with 3 bases left between them. Germline assignment: CDR1 MNHEY and CDR2 SVGAGI. CDR3 length equals 12 residues. CDR3 nucleotides: TGTGCCAGCAGTCATAACACCGGGGAGCTGTTTTTT. Its translation is CASSHNTGELFF.

This clone was picked up one time. The chain uses TRBV19 and TRBJ1-4; D not resolved. Trimming took off 5 bases at V and 0 bases at J, with 10 bases between the two ends. The CDR3 spans 15 residues. Per germline, CDR1 LNHDA and CDR2 SQIVND (reference sequence). The CDR3 DNA sequence: TGTGCCAGTAGTCAAGACTGGACAACTAATGAAAAACTGTTTTTT. This sequence encodes CASSQDWTTNEKLFF.

The chain has TRBV7-8 and TRBJ2-7; no firm D call. Germline V gene lookup returns CDR1 SGHVS and CDR2 FQNEAQ. V lost 0 bases and J 10 bases, leaving 16 bases between the germline ends. The CDR3 has 14 residues. CDR3 DNA sequence: TGTGCCAGCAGCTTAGCTCCCGTCCTCCCGGGCCAGTACTTC. As protein: CASSLAPVLPGQYF.

This chain links TRBV27 with TRBJ2-1; 10 bases fit TRBD2. Germline CDR1 reads MNHEY; CDR2 reads SMNVEV (reference sequence). V gave up 2 bases and J gave up 9 bases; unmatched junction bases: 13. There are 17 residues in the CDR3. The CDR3 region has the DNA TGTGCCAGCAGTTTAACTCCTGGGACTAGCGCGTTTGGTGAGCAGTTCTTC. Amino acids: CASSLTPGTSAFGEQFF.

This chain uses TRBV21-1 with TRBJ2-2; TRBD2, the table's D call, was not compared with the DNA. TRBV21-1 is deemed a pseudogene. This CDR3 has 16 amino acids. This CDR3 is CASSKAERGNTGELFF. The DNA for the CDR3 is TGTGCCAGCAGCAAAGCTGAGCGGGGAAACACCGGGGAGCTGTTTTTT.

Here the CDR3 reads CASSLAGGPYEQYF. CDR3 in DNA: TGTGCCAGCAGCTTGGCGGGAGGACCCTACGAGCAGTACTTC. The chain recombines TRBV5-8 with TRBJ2-7, with 7 bases aligning to TRBD2. The CDR3 runs to 14 residues. CDR1 SGHTS and CDR2 YDEGEE come from the germline V gene. The junction had 2 bases not matched to a gene; V was cut back by 0 bases and J by 2 bases. Looking up the rest from reference TRBV5-8 and TRBJ2-7 gives the full variable domain: EAGVTQSPTHLIKTRGQQATLRCSPISGHTSVYWYQQALGLGLQFLLWYDEGEERNRGNFPPRFSGRQFPNYSSELNVNALELEDSALYLCASSLAGGPYEQYFGPGTRLTVT.

As regards this clone: The sample carries other DNA sequences with the same CDR3. V gene TRBV7-8 combines with J gene TRBJ2-7; D not resolved. The CDR3 runs 14 residues. V was trimmed by 1 base and J by 2 bases, leaving 9 bases between them. From germline, CDR1 is SGHVS and CDR2 FQNEAQ. The CDR3 loop reads CASSLGGRTYEQYF. Here the CDR3 DNA reads TGTGCCAGCAGCTTAGGTGGCAGGACCTACGAGCAGTACTTC.

The chain links TRBV27 to TRBJ1-5, with D maybe TRBD1 (5 bases). Germline values: CDR1 MNHEY, CDR2 SMNVEV (reference sequence). The CDR3 is 15 residues long. Trimming took off 8 bases at V and 3 bases at J, with 17 bases between the two ends. The CDR3 sequence is CASRTQGGNNQPQHF. Written as DNA, the CDR3 is TGTGCCAGCCGAACCCAGGGCGGGAACAATCAGCCCCAGCATTTT.

The chain combines TRBV4-1 with TRBJ1-1; tentative D call: TRBD1 (6 bases). This CDR3 has 11 residues. Germline assignment: CDR1 MGHRA and CDR2 YSYEKL. V lost 3 bases and J lost 8, with 7 bases in between. The CDR3 loop is CASSQGAEAFF. CDR3 DNA: TGCGCCAGCAGCCAGGGGGCGGAAGCTTTCTTT.

This clone occurred once. The chain employs TRBV28 and TRBJ1-5; 7 positions match TRBD1. V lost 8 bases, J lost 3 bases, and 13 bases stayed unmatched. CDR3 length: 16 amino acids. CDR1 is MDHEN and CDR2 is SYDVKM in the germline V gene. The DNA for the CDR3 is TGTGCCAGCTCCAGAAAAACAGGGGACCACAATCAGCCCCAGCATTTT. Residues: CASSRKTGDHNQPQHF.

The chain combines TRBV5-4 with TRBJ1-2; D unclear. The CDR3 is 14 residues long. V was trimmed by 0 bases and J by 0 bases, leaving 6 bases between them. Germline V gene lookup returns CDR1 SGHNT and CDR2 YYREEE (reference sequence). Written as DNA, the CDR3 is TGTGCCAGCAGCTTGGACGGAGCTAACTATGGCTACACCTTC. Translated: CASSLDGANYGYTF.

The chain employs TRBV7-8 and TRBJ2-5, with TRBD1 identical over 9 bases. Trimming cost V 11 bases and J 0 bases; bases outside gene matches: 4. The CDR3 extends over 13 amino acids. Germline loops: CDR1 SGHVS, CDR2 FQNEAQ. CDR3 DNA: TGTGCCGGAGGGACAGGGTACCAAGAGACCCAGTACTTC. Its protein is CAGGTGYQETQYF.

The chain joins TRBV6-6 to TRBJ1-2, with D possibly TRBD1 on 5 matching bases. This CDR3 is 12 amino acids long. The germline CDR1 and CDR2 sequences are MNHNY and SVGAGI (reference sequence). Deletions cut 11 bases from V and 4 bases from J, with 14 bases between. CDR3 residues: CAGDGGSYGYTF. The CDR3 DNA is TGTGCCGGGGATGGGGGAAGCTATGGCTACACCTTC.

The CDR3: CASSMFPGGNTEAFF. CDR3 sequence (DNA): TGTGCCAGTAGTATGTTCCCAGGCGGGAACACTGAAGCTTTCTTT. The V gene is TRBV19, the J gene TRBJ1-1; no definite D call. Trimming took 3 bases from V and 1 from J, leaving 12 bases between them. Germline V gene lookup returns CDR1 LNHDA and CDR2 SQIVND (reference sequence). This CDR3 region has 15 residues.

The chain couples TRBV7-9 to TRBJ2-7; perhaps D is TRBD1 or TRBD2 (5 bases each). V shed 7 bases and J shed 5 bases, with 9 bases lying between them. CDR1 and CDR2 (germline): SEHNR, FQNEAQ (reference sequence). CDR3 length equals 11 residues. CDR3 loop: CASKKGHEQYF. Here the CDR3 DNA reads TGTGCCAGCAAAAAGGGACACGAGCAGTACTTC. Full variable domain (rest looked up from reference TRBV7-9 and TRBJ2-7): DTGVSQNPRHKITKRGQNVTFRCDPISEHNRLYWYRQTLGQGPEFLTYFQNEAQLEKSRLLSDRFSAERPKGSFSTLEIQRTEQGDSAMYLCASKKGHEQYFGPGTRLTVT.

As to this clone: In the same sample, other DNA sequences code for this CDR3. The chain recombines TRBV25-1 with TRBJ2-7; D is undetermined. Germline loops: CDR1 MGHDK, CDR2 SYGVNS. The CDR3 runs to 12 residues. Trimming shortened V by 3 bases and J by 3 bases, and 6 bases separated the two germline ends. CDR3 region: CASSESSYEQYF. CDR3 nucleotide sequence: TGTGCCAGCAGTGAGTCGAGCTACGAGCAGTACTTC.

The chain has TRBV13 and TRBJ2-1; D is uncertain. CDR1 is PRHDT and CDR2 is FYEKMQ in the germline V gene (reference sequence). V was cut by 3 bases and J by 8 bases, with 5 bases left in between. This CDR3 is built from 11 residues. This CDR3 is CASSLFDEQFF. DNA of the CDR3: TGTGCCAGCAGCTTGTTCGATGAGCAGTTCTTC.

The chain couples TRBV2 to TRBJ2-7; D is undetermined. V lost 1 base and J lost 4, with 8 bases in between. Germline loops: CDR1 SNHLY, CDR2 FYNNEI. This CDR3 spans 13 amino acids. CDR3 amino acids: CASSEGLPYEQYF. For the CDR3, the DNA is TGTGCCAGCAGTGAAGGTCTCCCATACGAGCAGTACTTC.

This clone was recorded once. CDR3 amino acids: CAWRLAGGFNEQFF. In DNA, the CDR3 is TGTGCCTGGAGACTAGCGGGAGGGTTCAATGAGCAGTTCTTC. The chain is built from TRBV30 and TRBJ2-1; 13 positions agree with TRBD2. Losses at the gene ends were 3 bases for V and 6 bases for J; bases not matched to a gene: 2. Germline CDR1 reads GTSNPN; CDR2 reads SVGIG (reference sequence). This CDR3 contains 14 residues.

V and J are TRBV6-1 and TRBJ2-2; D perhaps matches TRBD2 (6 bases). CDR1 is MNHNS, CDR2 SASEGT, per germline. The CDR3 contains 14 residues. V was cut by 6 bases and J by 4 bases, with 12 bases left in between. CDR3 in amino acids: CASSGSRTTGELFF. In nucleotides, the CDR3 is TGTGCCAGCAGCGGGAGTCGAACCACCGGGGAGCTGTTTTTT.